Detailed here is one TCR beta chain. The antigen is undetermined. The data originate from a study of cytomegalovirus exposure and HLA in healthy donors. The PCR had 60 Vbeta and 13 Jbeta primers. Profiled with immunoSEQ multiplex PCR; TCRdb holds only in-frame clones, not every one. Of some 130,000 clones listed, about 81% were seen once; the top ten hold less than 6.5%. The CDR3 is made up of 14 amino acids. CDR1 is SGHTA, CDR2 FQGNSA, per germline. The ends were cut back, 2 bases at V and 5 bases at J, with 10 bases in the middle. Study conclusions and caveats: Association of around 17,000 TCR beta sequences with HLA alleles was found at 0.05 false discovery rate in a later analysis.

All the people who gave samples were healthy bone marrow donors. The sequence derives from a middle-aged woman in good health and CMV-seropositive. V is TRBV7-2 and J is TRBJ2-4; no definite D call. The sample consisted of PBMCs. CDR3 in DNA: TGTGCCAGCAGCTTAACCAGGTTACAAAACATTCAGTACTTC. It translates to CASSLTRLQNIQYF.